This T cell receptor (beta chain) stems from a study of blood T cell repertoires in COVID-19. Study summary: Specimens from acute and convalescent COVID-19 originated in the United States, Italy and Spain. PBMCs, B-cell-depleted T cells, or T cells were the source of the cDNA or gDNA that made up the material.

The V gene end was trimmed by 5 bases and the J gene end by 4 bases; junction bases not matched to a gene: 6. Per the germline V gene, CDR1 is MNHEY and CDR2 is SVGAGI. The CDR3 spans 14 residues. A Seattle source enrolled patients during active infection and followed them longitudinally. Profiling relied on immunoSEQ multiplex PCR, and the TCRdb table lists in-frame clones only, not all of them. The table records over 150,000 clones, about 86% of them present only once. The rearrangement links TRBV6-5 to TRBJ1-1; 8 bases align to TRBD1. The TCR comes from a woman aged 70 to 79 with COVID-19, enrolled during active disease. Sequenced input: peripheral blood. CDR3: CASSTTGGFTEAFF. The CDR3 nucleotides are TGTGCCAGCAGTACCACAGGGGGGTTCACTGAAGCTTTCTTT.